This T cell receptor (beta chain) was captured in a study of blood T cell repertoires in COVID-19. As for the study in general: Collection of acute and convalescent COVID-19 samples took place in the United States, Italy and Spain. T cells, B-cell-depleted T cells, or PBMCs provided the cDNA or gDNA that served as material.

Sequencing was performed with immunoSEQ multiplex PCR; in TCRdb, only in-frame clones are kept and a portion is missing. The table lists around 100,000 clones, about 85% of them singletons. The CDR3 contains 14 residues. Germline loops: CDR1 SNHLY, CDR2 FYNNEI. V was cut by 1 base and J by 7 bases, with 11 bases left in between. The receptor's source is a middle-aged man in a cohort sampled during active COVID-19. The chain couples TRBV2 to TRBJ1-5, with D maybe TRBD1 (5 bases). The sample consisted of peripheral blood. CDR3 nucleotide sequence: TGTGCCAGCAGTGAAGTAGCAGGGAGGCAGCCCCAGCATTTT. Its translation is CASSEVAGRQPQHF.